This TCR beta chain was sequenced during a study of blood T cell repertoires in COVID-19 (dated by TCRdb to 2020 to 2021). For context, the study as a whole: Collaborator samples came from the United States, Italy and Spain and covered acute and convalescent phases of COVID-19. The samples were drawn from the first 160 participants of the ongoing ImmuneRACE study and from 1,254 subjects provided by 6 global collaborators. The prospective study material was composed of cDNA or gDNA derived from T cells, B-cell-depleted T cells, or PBMCs. The repertoires were made available in a free public database intended to serve as a resource for research on the immune response to SARS-CoV-2. Deeply sampled blood TCRbeta repertoires from subjects exposed to, actively infected with, or recovered from COVID-19 were included in the dataset. A de-identified subject ID, COVID-19 status, age in years and sex were almost always included in the sample metadata. HLA class I and class II types, where available, came from metadata supplied by the sample provider rather than from assay-based typing.

The immunoSEQ Assay, a bias-controlled multiplex PCR, was used to amplify TCRbeta CDR3 regions from genomic DNA. Per the source publication's procedure: The number of nucleated cells in each sample was estimated by amplification of reference gene primers within the assay. To quantify the absolute abundance of each unique TCRbeta CDR3 rearrangement, sequence reads were collapsed and filtered. For each sample, productive Simpson clonality was calculated as the square root of Simpson's diversity index across productive rearrangements. TCRdb carries this immuneACCESS record with in-frame sequences only. Its versions omit some clonotypes, under half of them owing to an unresolved V gene in the studies checked, with the rest unexplained. For V, J and clone size, that table is used; D and trimming come from the DNA. This sample holds fewer than 200,000 clones; less than 85% were observed only once. The top ten hold under 4.5% of the sample.

With regard to this clone: Its recognized antigen is unknown. No base qualities exist here, and no much larger clone lies one base off it.

V lost 7 bases and J lost 7 bases, and the count of bases not matched to a germline gene is 8. Its CDR3 holds 13 amino acids, cysteine through phenylalanine. Solely the CDR3 DNA is kept, with 39 bases framed from the first base. Per the germline V gene (reference sequence), SGHNT is the CDR1 and YYREEE is the CDR2. What the authors observed across the whole study: Clinical and demographic metadata were provided uncurated, with the amount varying by source and participant.

In the prospective study, participants were roughly 18 to 100 years old, resided in approximately 25 geographic areas of the United States, and were enrolled through a virtual design. In the prospective study, participants were assigned to cohorts based on the clinical history participants reported in a screening survey and a study questionnaire. Recovered participants in ImmuneRACE Cohort 3 were defined by two consecutive negative NP/OP PCR tests, clearance by a healthcare professional, or resolution of symptoms. In the prospective study, whole blood, serum and a nasopharyngeal or oropharyngeal swab were collected from each participant by mobile phlebotomists. Prospective study participants could optionally give additional blood draws and questionnaires over a roughly two-month period. Prospective study blood samples were shipped either frozen or at room temperature before DNA extraction.

Sequencing was performed on PBMCs or T cells enriched from blood (not recorded which). This TCR was recovered from a woman between 50 and 59 years old who had recovered from COVID-19. The rearranged chain carries TRBV5-4 and TRBJ2-1; 7 bases in the junction line up with TRBD2. The CDR3 here reads CASAQRGRNEQFF. The bases read TGTGCCAGCGCGCAGCGGGGACGGAATGAGCAGTTCTTC.